The source of this T cell receptor (beta chain) is a study of blood T cell repertoires in COVID-19. On the study more broadly: Sites in the United States, Italy and Spain provided acute and convalescent COVID-19 samples. The analysed material was cDNA or gDNA that came from T cells, B-cell-depleted T cells, or PBMCs.

V lost 3 bases and J lost 8, with 11 bases in between. The CDR3 spans 14 residues. The germline V gene encodes CDR1 MNHNY and CDR2 SVGAGI (reference sequence). Per the original methods: From reference gene primer amplification, estimates of nucleated cell counts were derived. TCRdb's copy holds only in-frame clones and misses some; the assay was immunoSEQ multiplex PCR. The V and J calls and clone size were taken over from that table, and D and trimming were inferred from the DNA. The sample has some 250,000 clones; around 81% are singletons. The sample consisted of peripheral blood. This receptor was taken from a man aged 25-40 years who had recovered from COVID-19. This rearrangement joins TRBV6-6 to TRBJ1-6; D remains unclear. The CDR3 here is CASSYSRRDSPLHF. CDR3 nucleotides: TGTGCCAGCAGTTATAGTAGGAGAGATTCACCCCTCCACTTT.